The T cell receptor beta chain under discussion was sequenced for a study of blood T cells in healthy people across ages (dated by TCRdb to between 2015 and 2016). Broadly, across the study: In model experiments, template switching captured roughly one uniquely barcoded TCR beta cDNA molecule for every two T cells. Two additional independent replicas of 1 million unique cDNA reads from the same blood draw were analyzed for two donors (one aged 18 to 30 and one aged 80 or older). To avoid experimental bias, donors of different ages were randomly spread across the sequencing lanes. Age-related changes in TCR beta repertoire diversity were measured in the study by deep sequencing normalized with unique cDNA molecular identifiers. Four age groups were formed from the donors: young (average approximately 17 years), middle-aged (just under 40), aged (about 62) and long-lived (82). Here is what the overall study found, with its caveats: Compared with the aged group, the long-lived group had more naive CD4+ T cells, fewer expanded clones and increased TCR diversity, suggesting age selection. Total diversity estimates from one million sequenced T cells were considered lower bounds and underestimates. Because profiling used bulk unsorted PBMCs, naive and antigen-experienced compartments could not be compared conclusively. Observed TCR beta diversity correlated strongly with the percentage of naive T cells measured by flow cytometry. Donor CMV infection status was unknown, potentially confounding age-related changes in expanded clonotypes. Observed TCR beta diversity per million T cells fell roughly linearly with age, and a significant reduction was already apparent by age roughly 40.

The library was produced with 5' RACE. Data came from an Illumina HiSeq 2500. The second PCR ran for roughly 7 to 12 cycles and used a J-beta primer mix along with a sample-barcoded 5' primer. A template-switch 5' adaptor carrying 12 random nucleotides introduced a unique molecular identifier onto each TCR beta cDNA molecule. At least 2.5 million CDR3-containing paired-end reads were obtained from each sample. The Mint cDNA synthesis kit, primed by a TRBC-specific oligonucleotide, was used to synthesize first-strand cDNA from all RNA. All cDNA was treated with uracil-DNA glycosylase and then went through a first 18-cycle PCR with the universal primers M1SS and BC2_uni_R. The source study handled its data this way. For normalization, 1 million high-quality reads were randomly selected from each sample, with every read carrying a distinct molecular identifier. Instead of being binned into consensus sequences, reads with shared molecular identifiers were discarded. MiTCR, with a Q25 quality threshold and the strictest error-elimination algorithm, was used for CDR3 identification, clonotype clustering and error correction. A nonparametric unseen species model with Euler transformation was used to estimate lower-bound total TCR beta diversity. TCRdb cleaned the public reads at Q25 with fastp, built clones with MiXCR and kept in-frame beta chains. Rows merge per CDR3 protein into single entries with the most common DNA and genes. TCRdb, not the original authors, processed these V and J calls. For this sample there are about 2 million distinct CDR3 sequences; about 50% appear just once. The top ten clones comprise more than 2% of the sample.

The roughly 39 donors, aged roughly 6 to 95 years, were systemically healthy Caucasian individuals from Russia. Ten milliliters of peripheral blood were drawn from each donor into EDTA-treated Vacutainer tubes. Ficoll-Paque density-gradient centrifugation was used to isolate PBMCs, with at least 7 million per sample. Total RNA was extracted from PBMCs with Trizol reagent, with at least 5.5 micrograms obtained per sample. Naive CD45RAhigh/CD27high T cell percentages were measured by flow cytometry on a PBMC aliquot from every donor. The sample holds a few counts of this clonotype. What antigen it recognizes has not been identified. Per-base qualities were not stored, and no clone one base away is much larger. For this chain, trimming is 6 bases at the V end and 7 bases at the J end, and the number of junction bases without a gene match is 3. From its cysteine to its phenylalanine, the CDR3 spans 14 amino acids. The retained sequence is limited to the CDR3, 42 bases, with the frame set at the first base. As encoded in the germline V gene (reference sequence), CDR1 is MNHEY while CDR2 is SMNVEV.

The sequence was obtained from a woman aged 40 to 50 in good health. This chain joins TRBV27 to TRBJ2-1, and TRBD2 matches 13 of the central bases. The sample taken for sequencing was blood. CDR3 reads: CASRLAGGGNEQFF. The DNA is as follows: TGTGCCAGCAGACTAGCGGGGGGGGGAAATGAGCAGTTCTTC.